The sequence of this TCR beta chain was determined in a study of cytomegalovirus exposure and HLA in healthy donors. Study-wide results and limits: HLA restriction was apparent for most CMV-associated TCR beta chains in a later analysis. Researchers reported in a later analysis that common viral pathogens appeared linked to several top clusters.

A word on this clone: Its specificity is not known.

PCR primers comprised 60 Vbeta and 13 Jbeta primers. Only in-frame clones appear in the TCRdb table, and some are missing; sequencing was by immunoSEQ multiplex PCR. This sample contains some 80,000 clones. The V gene lost 3 bases and the J gene lost 5 bases, with 20 bases spanning the gap. There are 18 residues in the CDR3. The germline gives CDR1 MGHRA, CDR2 YSYEKL. V usage is TRBV4-1 and J usage is TRBJ1-6; D gene unclear. The sequence derives from a man aged 50 to 60 in good health and CMV-seropositive. The sequencing sample was made of PBMCs. The CDR3, as DNA: TGCGCCAGCAGCCAGGGTCCCGCTGGCGGCGGGGATAATTCACCCCTCCACTTT. Translating gives CASSQGPAGGGDNSPLHF.